This T cell receptor beta chain was retrieved from a study of cytomegalovirus exposure and HLA in healthy donors. On the study more broadly: Earlier, 150 million to 200 million T cells were analyzed, and some 120 million unique TCR beta sequences were found among them.

General study findings and limits: Most of the CMV-associated TCR beta chains (in a later analysis) appeared to be HLA-restricted.

On this clone itself: Its cognate antigen is unknown.

This PCR relied on a set of 60 Vbeta primers and 13 Jbeta primers. Repertoires were generated with immunoSEQ multiplex PCR, while TCRdb's copy carries only in-frame clones and drops some. The sample has about 130,000 clones, 70% to 85% seen once. The germline V gene has CDR1 MNHEY and CDR2 SMNVEV (reference sequence). With 1 base clipped from V and 5 bases from J, the junction kept 4 bases outside the gene matches. The CDR3 has 15 amino acids. Sequenced material: PBMCs. The sequence derives from a man aged 35-49 years in good health and CMV-seropositive. The chain uses TRBV27 and TRBJ2-3; 9 positions match TRBD2. The CDR3 loop is CASSLYLAGRDTQYF. The CDR3 bases are TGTGCCAGCAGTTTATACCTAGCGGGAAGAGATACGCAGTATTTT.